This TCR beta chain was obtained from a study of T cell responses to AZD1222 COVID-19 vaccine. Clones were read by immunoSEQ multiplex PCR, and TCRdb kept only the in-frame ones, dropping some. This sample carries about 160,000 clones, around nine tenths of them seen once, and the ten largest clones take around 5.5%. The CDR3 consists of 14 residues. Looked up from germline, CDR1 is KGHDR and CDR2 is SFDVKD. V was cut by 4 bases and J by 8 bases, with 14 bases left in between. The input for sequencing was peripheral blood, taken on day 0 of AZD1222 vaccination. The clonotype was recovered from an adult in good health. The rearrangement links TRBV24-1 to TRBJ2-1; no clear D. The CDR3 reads CATSEPGPEDEQFF. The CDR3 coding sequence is TGTGCCACCAGTGAACCGGGCCCAGAGGATGAGCAGTTCTTC.